A single sample gave rise to the 29 T cell receptor beta chains below, sequenced in a study of beta chain features in type 1 diabetes. Study-level findings and limits: Among all four CD4+ subsets, Type 1 diabetes patients had TCRB CDR3s that were moderately but significantly shorter.

Reverse transcribing all isolated RNA meant expressed TCRB transcripts were sequenced. Profiling relied on immunoSEQ multiplex PCR, and the TCRdb table lists in-frame clones only, not all of them. The sample records around 310,000 clones, about 14% being singletons. Their cognate antigens are unknown. The material sequenced was naive CD4+ T cells from blood. All receptors come from a woman under 30 with type 1 diabetes.

The chain links TRBV15 to TRBJ1-5, with a weak D call TRBD1 (5 bases). From germline, CDR1 is LNHNV and CDR2 YYDKDF (reference sequence). This CDR3 is 17 amino acids long. Trimming stripped 0 bases from V and 9 bases from J, with 21 bases between. The CDR3 sequence: CATSREEGRGDWWPQHF. The CDR3 DNA follows: TGTGCCACCAGCAGAGAGGAGGGAAGGGGTGATTGGTGGCCCCAGCATTTT.

The V gene is TRBV11-2, the J gene TRBJ1-1; tentative D call: TRBD1 (6 bases). Germline lookup yields CDR1 SGHAT and CDR2 FQNNGV. The V end was cut by 1 base, the J end by 10 bases, with 22 bases between. The CDR3 length is 16 residues. The CDR3 DNA reads as TGTGCCAGCAGCTTAGCCCCTCGGGGGGGCGAGGATGGAGCTTTCTTT. Translated, it gives CASSLAPRGGEDGAFF.

The sample holds a few counts of this clone. The CDR3 sequence is CASSLSRGADRGGQPQHF. CDR3 sequence (DNA): TGTGCCAGCAGCCTCTCAAGGGGGGCGGACAGGGGGGGTCAGCCCCAGCATTTT. The V gene is TRBV4-2, the J gene TRBJ1-5, with TRBD1 identical over 10 bases. The V gene's germline CDR1 is LGHNA and CDR2 YNFKEQ. CDR3 length: 18 residues. Trimming at V came to 4 bases and at J to 6 bases, leaving 15 bases not matched to a gene.

In its sample, this clone was seen a few times. The genes are TRBV7-2 and TRBJ1-2; the D is unclear. With 5 bases removed from V and 7 bases from J, the gap between germline ends came to 14 bases. Germline loops: CDR1 SGHTA, CDR2 FQGNSA. CDR3 length: 13 residues. The CDR3: CASSGKGRGGYTF. Written as DNA, the CDR3 is TGTGCCAGCAGCGGGAAAGGACGGGGTGGCTACACCTTC. Full variable domain (rest looked up from reference TRBV7-2 and TRBJ1-2): GAGVSQSPSNKVTEKGKDVELRCDPISGHTALYWYRQSLGQGLEFLIYFQGNSAPDKSGLPSDRFSAERTGGSVSTLTIQRTQQEDSAVYLCASSGKGRGGYTFGSGTRLTVV.

The V and J genes are TRBV27 and TRBJ2-7, with unresolved D. The CDR3 extends over 15 amino acids. The V end was cut by 4 bases, the J end by 2 bases, with 15 bases between. Germline CDR1 and CDR2: MNHEY and SMNVEV (reference sequence). CDR3 loop: CASSYVPGGAYEQYF. The CDR3 nucleotides read TGTGCCAGCAGTTACGTACCCGGCGGAGCCTACGAGCAGTACTTC.

The chain combines TRBV19 with TRBJ2-4, with D uncertain. The CDR3 length is 13 residues. Germline assignment: CDR1 LNHDA and CDR2 SQIVND (reference sequence). V dropped 3 bases and J dropped 7 bases, with 10 bases sitting between them. CDR3 nucleotide sequence: TGTGCCAGTAGTATGAGTGGGCCTAACATTCAGTACTTC. It encodes CASSMSGPNIQYF. Full variable domain (missing parts from reference TRBV19 and TRBJ2-4): DGGITQSPKYLFRKEGQNVTLSCEQNLNHDAMYWYRQDPGQGLRLIYYSQIVNDFQKGDIAEGYSVSREKKESFPLTVTSAQKNPTAFYLCASSMSGPNIQYFGAGTRLSVL.

This sequence joins TRBV30 and TRBJ2-1; TRBD1 matches 7 bases. This CDR3 region has 14 residues. Germline V CDR1 and CDR2: GTSNPN, SVGIG (reference sequence). The trim removed 1 base at V and 2 bases at J, leaving 2 bases unmatched. CDR3 in amino acids: CAWSGGQPYNEQFF. The CDR3 nucleotides are TGTGCCTGGAGTGGGGGACAGCCCTACAATGAGCAGTTCTTC. The full variable domain, rest sourced from reference TRBV30 and TRBJ2-1, is SQTIHQWPATLVQPVGSPLSLECTVEGTSNPNLYWYRQAAGRGLQLLFYSVGIGQISSEVPQNLSASRPQDRQFILSSKKLLLSDSGFYLCAWSGGQPYNEQFFGPGTRLTVL.

The chain links TRBV7-2 to TRBJ2-7; D is possibly TRBD1 (5 bases). The CDR3 consists of 13 residues. With 6 bases removed from V and 7 bases from J, the gap between germline ends came to 16 bases. Germline-derived CDR1 and CDR2 are SGHTA and FQGNSA. In DNA, the CDR3 is TGTGCCAGCAGATATTTGCAGGGAACTGAGCAGTACGTC. Encoded protein: CASRYLQGTEQYV.

V and J are TRBV25-1 and TRBJ2-1; D is unclear. The germline V and J ends were trimmed by 1 base and 9 bases, with 7 bases remaining between them. The CDR3 sequence is 12 residues long. CDR1 is MGHDK, CDR2 SYGVNS, per germline. The DNA of the CDR3 is TGTGCCAGCAGTGAATCTGAGCTTGAGCAGTTCTTC. The encoded protein is CASSESELEQFF.

This clone was counted between two and nine times. This chain uses TRBV7-9 with TRBJ2-7; 9 nucleotides agree with TRBD1. Trimming at V came to 6 bases and at J to 1 base, leaving 4 bases not matched to a gene. This CDR3 contains 14 residues. The germline gives CDR1 SEHNR, CDR2 FQNEAQ (reference sequence). CDR3 DNA sequence: TGTGCCAGCAGAACACAGGGGGCATCCTACGAGCAGTACTTC. This sequence encodes CASRTQGASYEQYF.

This clone appeared a few times. The chain couples TRBV5-1 to TRBJ1-1; D call uncertain. This CDR3 contains 12 residues. V was clipped by 4 bases and J by 5 bases, with 9 bases between them. Germline V gene sequence: CDR1 SGHRS, CDR2 YFSETQ. This chain's CDR3 is CASSRPGTEAFF. The CDR3 DNA sequence: TGCGCCAGCAGCCGACCGGGGACTGAAGCTTTCTTT.

This clone was detected only a few times. The chain has TRBV29-1 and TRBJ2-4; 7 bases line up with TRBD1. The CDR3 has 17 amino acids. With 6 bases clipped from V and 1 base from J, the junction kept 15 bases outside the gene matches. Looked up from germline, CDR1 is SQVTM and CDR2 is ANQGSEA. CDR3: CSVRDRYFSGAKNIQYF. CDR3 DNA sequence: TGCAGCGTCCGGGACAGATATTTTTCGGGGGCCAAAAACATTCAGTACTTC.

This rearrangement joins TRBV18 to TRBJ1-2, with 7 bases that match TRBD1. In germline, CDR1 is KGHSH, CDR2 LQKENI. J lost 2 bases, V lost 1 base, and 1 base had no gene match. The CDR3 totals 14 residues. For the CDR3, the DNA is TGTGCCAGCTCACCACAGGGGGCGAACTATGGCTACACCTTC. It codes for CASSPQGANYGYTF.

V gene TRBV11-2 combines with J gene TRBJ1-5; tentatively, D is TRBD1 (5 bases). This CDR3 contains 16 residues. CDR1 and CDR2 (germline): SGHAT, FQNNGV. V was clipped by 5 bases and J by 1 base, with 15 bases between them. The CDR3 DNA is TGTGCCAGCAGCATCGGGCCCGGGGGAAGCAATCAGCCCCAGCATTTT. Protein sequence: CASSIGPGGSNQPQHF.

J is TRBJ1-5 and V is TRBV6-6; possibly TRBD1 for D (6 bases). The CDR3 has 15 amino acids. The V end lost 0 bases, the J end lost 4 bases, and 10 bases lay between the germline ends. CDR1 and CDR2 from the germline V gene are MNHNY and SVGAGI (reference sequence). CDR3 in amino acids: CASSYSLGANQPQHF. The DNA of the CDR3 is TGTGCCAGCAGTTACTCTTTGGGGGCGAATCAGCCCCAGCATTTT.

V usage is TRBV4-2 and J usage is TRBJ2-1, with TRBD2 as a possible D gene (6 bases). Trimming removed 2 bases from V and 4 bases from J, with 12 bases in between. Germline V gene sequence: CDR1 LGHNA, CDR2 YNFKEQ. This CDR3 spans 15 amino acids. The CDR3 loop is CASSQSGWSYNEQFF. The CDR3 DNA reads as TGTGCCAGCAGCCAAAGCGGGTGGAGTTACAATGAGCAGTTCTTC.

The V gene is TRBV7-3, the J gene TRBJ2-7; 11 bases are shared with TRBD2. The V and J ends lost 6 bases and 1 base, in that order; junction bases with no gene match: 8. The CDR3 has 16 residues. From germline, CDR1 is SGHTA and CDR2 FQGTGA. Here the CDR3 reads CASSLSGTSGSYEQYF. The CDR3 bases are TGTGCCAGCAGTTTATCCGGGACTAGCGGATCCTACGAGCAGTACTTC.

This clone appeared a few times. The CDR3 nucleotides read TGTGCCAGCAGCTTAGTAATGGCGGGGGATACGCAGTATTTT. Translation: CASSLVMAGDTQYF. This chain uses TRBV7-2 with TRBJ2-3; a possible D gene is TRBD2 (6 bases). V dropped 1 base and J dropped 6 bases, with 11 bases sitting between them. Germline CDR1 SGHTA, CDR2 FQGNSA. This CDR3 has 14 amino acids.

The table lists this clone with a few counts. The V and J genes are TRBV18 and TRBJ1-1, with TRBD1 identical over 10 bases. Unmatched junction bases numbered 4, after V lost 4 bases and J lost 2 bases. CDR1 and CDR2 (germline): KGHSH, LQKENI. The CDR3 sequence is 15 residues long. The CDR3 nucleotides read TGTGCCAGCTCACTGGGACAGGGGCTAAACACTGAAGCTTTCTTT. Translating gives CASSLGQGLNTEAFF.

The chain carries TRBV4-1 and TRBJ2-5; D is ambiguous. CDR3 length equals 14 residues. The V gene lost 3 bases and the J gene lost 6 bases, with 14 bases spanning the gap. CDR1 and CDR2 (germline): MGHRA, YSYEKL. The CDR3 coding sequence is TGCGCCAGCAGCCACACTGACTGGATAAAGACCCAGTACTTC. Translation: CASSHTDWIKTQYF.

The chain has TRBV20-1 and TRBJ1-1; D remains ambiguous. CDR1 is DFQATT and CDR2 is SNEGSKA in the germline V gene (reference sequence). CDR3 size: 10 residues. The CDR3 nucleotides read TGCATGGGAGGGAGTTGGGAAGCTTTCTTT. This translates into CMGGSWEAFF.

This clone was observed a few times. CDR3 sequence: CASSGTSGSDPYEQYF. DNA for the CDR3: TGTGCCAGCAGTGGGACTAGCGGGAGCGATCCATACGAGCAGTACTTC. The V and J genes are TRBV2 and TRBJ2-7; 13 bases are a match to TRBD2. Germline CDR1 reads SNHLY; CDR2 reads FYNNEI. This CDR3 contains 16 residues. Trimming at V came to 4 bases and at J to 4 bases, leaving 7 bases not matched to a gene.

The chain has TRBV4-1 and TRBJ2-5; 7 nucleotides agree with TRBD1. The CDR3 contains 15 residues. The ends lost 4 bases at V and 7 bases at J; junction bases unmatched: 12. In germline, CDR1 is MGHRA, CDR2 YSYEKL. The CDR3 nucleotides read TGCGCCAGCAGCCTAGACAGGGCGTCTTCGGGGACCCAGTACTTC. Translated: CASSLDRASSGTQYF.

V and J are TRBV7-9 and TRBJ1-1; no definite D call. Trimming left V 2 bases short and J 0 bases short, with 7 bases between. The CDR3 sequence is 14 residues long. Germline-derived CDR1 and CDR2 are SEHNR and FQNEAQ (reference sequence). The CDR3 coding sequence is TGTGCCAGCAGCTTATCGGGGATGAACACTGAAGCTTTCTTT. Its translation: CASSLSGMNTEAFF.

The genes are TRBV7-9 and TRBJ2-3, with a weak D call TRBD2 (6 bases). The germline V and J ends were trimmed by 5 bases and 6 bases, with 21 bases remaining between them. Per the germline V gene, CDR1 is SEHNR and CDR2 is FQNEAQ (reference sequence). The CDR3 is 16 amino acids. CDR3 nucleotide sequence: TGTGCCAGCAGCCCTCTAGGACTACCGGGGGAGGATACGCAGTATTTT. Amino acids: CASSPLGLPGEDTQYF.

This clone appeared a few times. The CDR3 coding sequence is TGTGCCAGCAGCCCAGGGTTCCCCGCCTATGGCTACACCTTC. Amino acids: CASSPGFPAYGYTF. V is TRBV7-2 and J is TRBJ1-2; weak D call: TRBD1 (5 bases). The germline V gene encodes CDR1 SGHTA and CDR2 FQGNSA. Trimming removed 5 bases at V and 4 bases at J, with 14 bases between. CDR3 length: 14 residues.

The CDR3, as DNA: TGCGCCAGCAGTAGGCTAGCGGGAGTTAACACCGGGGAGCTGTTTTTT. This translates into CASSRLAGVNTGELFF. The gene calls are TRBV5-1 and TRBJ2-2, with 10 bases matching TRBD2. The junction had 6 bases not matched to a gene; V was cut back by 5 bases and J by 2 bases. Germline lookup yields CDR1 SGHRS and CDR2 YFSETQ. CDR3 length equals 16 residues.

V is TRBV9 and J is TRBJ1-1, with D hard to call. The V and J ends lost 2 bases and 4 bases respectively, with 9 bases between them. Per the germline V gene, CDR1 is SGDLS and CDR2 is YYNGEE. CDR3 length equals 13 residues. CDR3 amino acids: CASSVGSATEAFF. As DNA, the CDR3 is TGTGCCAGCAGCGTGGGGAGCGCCACTGAAGCTTTCTTT.

V is TRBV28 and J is TRBJ2-2; 9 positions match TRBD2. The V gene end was trimmed by 7 bases and the J gene end by 2 bases; junction bases not matched to a gene: 8. This CDR3 spans 16 amino acids. Germline-derived CDR1 and CDR2 are MDHEN and SYDVKM. This chain's CDR3 is CASTVGGRVNTGELFF. CDR3 in DNA: TGTGCCAGCACCGTGGGCGGGAGGGTAAACACCGGGGAGCTGTTTTTT.